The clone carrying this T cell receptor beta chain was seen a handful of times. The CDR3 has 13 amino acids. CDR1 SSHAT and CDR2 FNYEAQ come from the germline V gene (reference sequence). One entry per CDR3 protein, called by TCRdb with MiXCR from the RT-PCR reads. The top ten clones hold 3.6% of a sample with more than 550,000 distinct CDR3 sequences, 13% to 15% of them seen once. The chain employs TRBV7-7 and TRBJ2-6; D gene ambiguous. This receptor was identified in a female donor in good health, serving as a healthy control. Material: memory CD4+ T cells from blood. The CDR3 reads CATKSSGANVLTF. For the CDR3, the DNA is TGTGCTACGAAGAGCTCTGGGGCCAACGTCCTGACTTTC.